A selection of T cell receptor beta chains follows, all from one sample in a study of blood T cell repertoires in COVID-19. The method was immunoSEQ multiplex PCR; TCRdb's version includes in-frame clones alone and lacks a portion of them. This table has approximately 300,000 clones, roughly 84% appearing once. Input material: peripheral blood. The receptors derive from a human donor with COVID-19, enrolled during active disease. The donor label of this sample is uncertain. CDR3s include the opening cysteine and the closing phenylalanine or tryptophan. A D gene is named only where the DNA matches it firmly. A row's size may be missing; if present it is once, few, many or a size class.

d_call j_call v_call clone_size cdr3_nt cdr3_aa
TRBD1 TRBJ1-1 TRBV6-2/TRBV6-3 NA TGTGCCAGCAGTTACGCAGGGGGCACTGAAGCTTTCTTT CASSYAGGTEAFF
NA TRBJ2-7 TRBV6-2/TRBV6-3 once TGTGCCAGCAGTTACTCGCAGGTCAGCTCCTACGAGCAGTACTTC CASSYSQVSSYEQYF
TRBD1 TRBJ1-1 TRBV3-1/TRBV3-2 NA TGTGCCAGCAGCCTCGGGACAGGAGAAACTGAAGCTTTCTTT CASSLGTGETEAFF
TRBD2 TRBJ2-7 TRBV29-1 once TGCAGCGTCTGCTCTAGCGGGAGTTGGGACGAGCAGTACTTC CSVCSSGSWDEQYF
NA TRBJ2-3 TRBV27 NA TGTGCCAGCAGTTTAGTCGTGTCAGCGGGCGGGACAGATACGCAGTATTTT CASSLVVSAGGTDTQYF
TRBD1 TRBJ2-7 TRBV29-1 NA TGCAGCGCAACGGGACAGAAACGCCACGAGCAGTACTTC CSATGQKRHEQYF
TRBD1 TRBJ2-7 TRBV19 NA TGTGCCAGTAGTCGGACAGGGAGCTCCTACGAGCAGTACTTC CASSRTGSSYEQYF
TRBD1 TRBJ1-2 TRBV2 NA TGTGCCAGCAGGGACGGGACAGGGGGTATCGGCTATGGCTACACCTTC CASRDGTGGIGYGYTF
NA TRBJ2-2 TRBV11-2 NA TGTGCCAGCAGCTTACTTTGGAACACCGGGGAGCTGTTTTTT CASSLLWNTGELFF
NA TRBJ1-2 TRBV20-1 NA TGCAGTGCTAGTTTACCCACGGGGGGCTACACCTTC CSASLPTGGYTF
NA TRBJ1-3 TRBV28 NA TGTGCCAGCATGCTAGGCTCTGGAAACACCATATATTTT CASMLGSGNTIYF
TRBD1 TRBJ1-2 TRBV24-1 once TGTGCCACCAGTGCCTCAGACAGGGGAATGGACTATGGCTACACCTTC CATSASDRGMDYGYTF
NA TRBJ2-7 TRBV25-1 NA TGTGCCAGCAGCCGGGGAGGGGGATACGAGCAGTACTTC CASSRGGGYEQYF
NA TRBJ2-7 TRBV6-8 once TGTGCCAGCATGGGGGGTAACCCCTACGAGCAGTACTTC CASMGGNPYEQYF
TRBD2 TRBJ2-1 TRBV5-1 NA TGCGCCAGCAGCTTGGATGGGACTAGCGGAGCCCCCTACAATGAGCAGTTCTTC CASSLDGTSGAPYNEQFF
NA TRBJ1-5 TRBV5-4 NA TGTGCCAGCAGCTCGGGAGGATCGGATACCAATCAGCCCCAGCATTTT CASSSGGSDTNQPQHF
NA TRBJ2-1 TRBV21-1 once TGTGCCAGTATTTGTCCCTACCTCCCCCAGTTCTTC CASICPYLPQFF
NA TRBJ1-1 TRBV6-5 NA TGTGCCAGCAGGGCCGGACAGCTGAACACTGAAGCTTTCTTT CASRAGQLNTEAFF
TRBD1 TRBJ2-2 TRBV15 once TGTGCCACCAGCACCGACAGGGGCGCCGGGGAGCTGTTTTTT CATSTDRGAGELFF
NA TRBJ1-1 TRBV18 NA TGTGCCAGCTCACCACCAGGACAAGCGGGCACTGAAGCTTTCTTT CASSPPGQAGTEAFF
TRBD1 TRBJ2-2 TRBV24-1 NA TGTGCCACCAGTGATTCGCGGACAGGGCAGGTGATACGCACCGGGGAGCTGTTTTTT CATSDSRTGQVIRTGELFF
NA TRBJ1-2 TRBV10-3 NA TGTGCCATCAGTGAGGGGGACTTAGGGGGCTACACCTTC CAISEGDLGGYTF
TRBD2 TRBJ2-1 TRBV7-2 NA TGTGCCAGCAGCCCCCGAGGACTAGCGGGTACCTACAATGAGCAGTTCTTC CASSPRGLAGTYNEQFF
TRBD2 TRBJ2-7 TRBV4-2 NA TGTGCCAGCAGCCAAGGTCTAGCGGGAGGTATAACCTACGAGCAGTACTTC CASSQGLAGGITYEQYF
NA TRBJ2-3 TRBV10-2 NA TGCGCCAGCTTCCCGACTAGATCCGGCACAGATACGCAGTATTTT CASFPTRSGTDTQYF
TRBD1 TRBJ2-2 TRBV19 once TGTGCCACTCCAGGGGGGACAGGGATCGGCACCGGGGAGCTGTTTTTT CATPGGTGIGTGELFF
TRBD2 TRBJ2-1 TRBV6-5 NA TGTGCCAGCATCGGGGCCGCGACTAGCGAGCAGTTCTTC CASIGAATSEQFF
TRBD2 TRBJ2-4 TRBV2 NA TGTGCCAGCAGTTCAACCGCTAGCGGGAGCCTGAACATTCAGTACTTC CASSSTASGSLNIQYF
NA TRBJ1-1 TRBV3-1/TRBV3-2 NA TGTGCCAGCAGCCAGGGAGGGGGGAACACTGAAGCTTTCTTT CASSQGGGNTEAFF
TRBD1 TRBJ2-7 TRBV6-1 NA TGTGCCAGCAGTGAAAGAGGACAGGGTTCCTACGAGCAGTACTTC CASSERGQGSYEQYF
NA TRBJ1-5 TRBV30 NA TGTGCCTGGAGTGGTCAGGGGCTGACCAATCAGCCCCAGCATTTT CAWSGQGLTNQPQHF
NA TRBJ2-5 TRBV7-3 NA TGTGCCAGCAGCTTGGACAGACGCCAAGAGACCCAGTACTTC CASSLDRRQETQYF
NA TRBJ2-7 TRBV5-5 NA TGTGCCAGCAGCTTGGGGCAGGGGATCGAGCAGTACTTC CASSLGQGIEQYF
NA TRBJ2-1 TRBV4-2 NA TGTGCCAGCAGCCAAGCTACGTCACGGGACAATGAGCAGTTCTTC CASSQATSRDNEQFF
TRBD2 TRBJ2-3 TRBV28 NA TGTGCCAGCAGTTTCCCCGGGACTAGTCTATCAGATACGCAGTATTTT CASSFPGTSLSDTQYF
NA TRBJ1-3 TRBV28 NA TGTGCCAGCAGTTTTAGCGGAGGAAACACCATATATTTT CASSFSGGNTIYF
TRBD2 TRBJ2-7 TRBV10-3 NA TGTGCCATCAGTGAGTCTGTGGCTAGCGGGAGCGACGAGCAGTACTTC CAISESVASGSDEQYF
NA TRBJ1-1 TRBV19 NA TGTGCCAGTAGTATATCTCTCACGGACACTGAAGCTTTCTTT CASSISLTDTEAFF
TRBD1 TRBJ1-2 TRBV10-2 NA TGCGCCAGCAACAGGGGGCCTAACTATGGCTACACCTTC CASNRGPNYGYTF
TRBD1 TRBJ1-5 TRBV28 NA TGTGCCAGCAGTTTGACAGGGGACAATCAGCCCCAGCATTTT CASSLTGDNQPQHF
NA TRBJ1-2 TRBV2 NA TGTGCCAGCAGTGTACAGCCACAATCTAACTATGGCTACACCTTC CASSVQPQSNYGYTF
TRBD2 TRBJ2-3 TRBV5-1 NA TGCGCCAGCAGTTCCCGAGGACTAGCGGGAGCGGGAGATACGCAGTATTTT CASSSRGLAGAGDTQYF
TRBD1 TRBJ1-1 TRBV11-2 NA TGTGCCAGCAGCTTGGGACAGGGGGTGAGAGCTTTCTTT CASSLGQGVRAFF
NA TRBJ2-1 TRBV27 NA TGTGCCAGCAGTCGGGACTTCCGCAGCTCCTACAATGAGCAGTTCTTC CASSRDFRSSYNEQFF
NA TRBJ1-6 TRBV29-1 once TGCAGCGTGACCCCGCGGGAGGGGGAGGGCGATTCACCCCTCCACTTT CSVTPREGEGDSPLHF
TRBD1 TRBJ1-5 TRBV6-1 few TGTGCCAGCGGTGACAGGGGGGACCAGCCCCAGCATTTT CASGDRGDQPQHF
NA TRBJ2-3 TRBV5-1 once TGCGCCAGCAGCTTCCTCCCTGGAGGGGCGTCAGATACGCAGTATTTT CASSFLPGGASDTQYF
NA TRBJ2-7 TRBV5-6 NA TGTGCCAGCAGCCCAACCACAAGCTCCTACGAGCAGTACTTC CASSPTTSSYEQYF
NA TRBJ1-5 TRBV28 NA TGTGCCAGCAGAGCCCGGGGGGCAGGGCAGCCCCAGCATTTT CASRARGAGQPQHF
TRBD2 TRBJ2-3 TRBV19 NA TGTGCCAGTAGTATAGGGGCGGGAGTTACAGATACGCAGTATTTT CASSIGAGVTDTQYF
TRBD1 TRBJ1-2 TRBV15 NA TGTGCCACCAGCTGGGGGACAGGGGGGTATGGCTACACCTTC CATSWGTGGYGYTF
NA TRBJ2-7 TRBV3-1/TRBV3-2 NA TGTGCCAGCAGCCAAGCTACAGGGCCCGCCTACGAGCAGTACTTC CASSQATGPAYEQYF
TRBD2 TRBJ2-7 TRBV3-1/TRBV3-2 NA TGTGCCAGCAGTAACCCCCTCGGGGGGGGCGCGTATGGCGAGCAGTACTTC CASSNPLGGGAYGEQYF
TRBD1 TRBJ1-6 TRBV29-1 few TGCAGCGCTAAAACAGGGGGTAATTCACCCCTCCACTTT CSAKTGGNSPLHF
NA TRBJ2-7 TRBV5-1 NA TGCGCCAGCAGCTTGGTCGCCAGGGGAACCTACGAGCAGTACTTC CASSLVARGTYEQYF
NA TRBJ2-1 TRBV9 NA TGTGCCAGCAGCGTAGATCCCCAGGGTAGAAGCTCCTACAATGAGCAGTTCTTC CASSVDPQGRSSYNEQFF
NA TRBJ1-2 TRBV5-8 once TGTGCCAGCAGCTCGGACAGACTCTATGGCTACACCTTC CASSSDRLYGYTF
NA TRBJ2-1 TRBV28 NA TGTGCCAGCAGTTTAGGGGCCAGCTCCTACAATGAGCAGTTCTTC CASSLGASSYNEQFF
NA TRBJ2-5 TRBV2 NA TGTGCCAGCAGTGGTGCCACCAGGGAGACCCAGTACTTC CASSGATRETQYF
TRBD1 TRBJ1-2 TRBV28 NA TGTGCCAGCAGTCTCCCCGGCAGGGGGCGCCTCAGTGGCTACACCTTC CASSLPGRGRLSGYTF